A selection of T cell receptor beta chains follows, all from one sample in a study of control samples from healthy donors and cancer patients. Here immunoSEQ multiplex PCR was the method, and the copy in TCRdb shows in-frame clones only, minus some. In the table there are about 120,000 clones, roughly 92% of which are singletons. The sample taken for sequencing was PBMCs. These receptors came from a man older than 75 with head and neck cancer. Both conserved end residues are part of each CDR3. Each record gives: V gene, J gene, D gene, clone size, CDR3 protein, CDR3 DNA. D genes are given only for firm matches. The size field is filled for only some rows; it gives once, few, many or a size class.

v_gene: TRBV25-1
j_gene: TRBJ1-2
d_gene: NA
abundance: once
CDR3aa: CASSEQGPNYGYTF
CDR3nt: TGTGCCAGCAGTGAACAGGGGCCGAACTATGGCTACACCTTC

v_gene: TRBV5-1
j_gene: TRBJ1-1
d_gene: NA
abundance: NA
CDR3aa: CASSLSPPNTEAFF
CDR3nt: TGCGCCAGCAGCTTGTCCCCTCCGAACACTGAAGCTTTCTTT

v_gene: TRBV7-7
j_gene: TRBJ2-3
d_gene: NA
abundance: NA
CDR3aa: CASSLGVGGFTDTQYF
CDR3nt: TGTGCCAGCAGCTTAGGGGTTGGCGGGTTCACAGATACGCAGTATTTT

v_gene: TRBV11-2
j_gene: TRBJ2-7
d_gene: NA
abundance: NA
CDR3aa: CASTVGGGPGEQYF
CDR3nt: TGTGCCAGCACTGTAGGGGGAGGGCCGGGCGAGCAGTACTTC

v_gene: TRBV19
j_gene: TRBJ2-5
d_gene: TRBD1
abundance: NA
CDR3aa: CASRQGQETQYF
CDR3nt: TGTGCCAGTCGACAGGGTCAAGAGACCCAGTACTTC

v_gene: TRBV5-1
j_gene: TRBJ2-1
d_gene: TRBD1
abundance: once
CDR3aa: CASRPGTGNYNEQFF
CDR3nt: TGCGCCAGCAGGCCCGGGACAGGGAACTACAATGAGCAGTTCTTC

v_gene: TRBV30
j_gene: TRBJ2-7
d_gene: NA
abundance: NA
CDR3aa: CAWKGEPVSYEQYF
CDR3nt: TGTGCCTGGAAGGGCGAGCCAGTCAGCTACGAGCAGTACTTC

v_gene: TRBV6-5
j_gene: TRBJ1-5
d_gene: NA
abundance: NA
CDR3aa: CASSYGGGQPQHF
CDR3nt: TGTGCCAGCAGTTACGGGGGGGGTCAGCCCCAGCATTTT

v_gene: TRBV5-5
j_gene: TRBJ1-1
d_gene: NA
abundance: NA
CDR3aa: CASSLGGNTEAFF
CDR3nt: TGTGCCAGCAGCTTGGGGGGAAACACTGAAGCTTTCTTT

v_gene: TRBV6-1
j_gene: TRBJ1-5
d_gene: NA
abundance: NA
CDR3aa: CASSDRLGGQPQHF
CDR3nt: TGTGCCAGCAGTGACAGACTCGGGGGTCAGCCCCAGCATTTT

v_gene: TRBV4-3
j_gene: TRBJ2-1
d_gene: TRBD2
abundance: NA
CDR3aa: CASSQDRFPTSGRGEQFF
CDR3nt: TGCGCCAGCAGCCAAGATAGGTTTCCGACTAGCGGGAGAGGGGAGCAGTTCTTC

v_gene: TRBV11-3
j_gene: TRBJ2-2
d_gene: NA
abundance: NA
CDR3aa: CASSLGSANTGELFF
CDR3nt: TGTGCCAGCAGCTTGGGGTCCGCGAACACCGGGGAGCTGTTTTTT

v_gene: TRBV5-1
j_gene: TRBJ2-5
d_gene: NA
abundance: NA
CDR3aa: CASSSRRGGNTQETQYF
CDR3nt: TGCGCCAGCAGCTCCCGAAGGGGGGGGAATACCCAAGAGACCCAGTACTTC

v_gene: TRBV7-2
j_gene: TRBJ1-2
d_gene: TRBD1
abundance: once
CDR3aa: CASSLEATGGGDYGYTF
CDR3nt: TGTGCCAGCAGCTTAGAGGCGACAGGGGGCGGAGATTATGGCTACACCTTC

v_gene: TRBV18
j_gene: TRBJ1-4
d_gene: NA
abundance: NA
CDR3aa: CASSPLTVPGDEKLFF
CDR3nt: TGTGCCAGCTCACCTTTAACAGTGCCCGGTGATGAAAAACTGTTTTTT

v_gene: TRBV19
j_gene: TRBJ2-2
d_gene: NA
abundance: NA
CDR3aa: CASHNRLTGELFF
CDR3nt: TGTGCCAGTCATAACAGGCTCACCGGGGAGCTGTTTTTT

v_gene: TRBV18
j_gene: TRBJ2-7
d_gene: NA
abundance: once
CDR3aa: CASSTDHSYEQYF
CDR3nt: TGTGCCAGCTCCACGGACCATTCCTACGAGCAGTACTTC

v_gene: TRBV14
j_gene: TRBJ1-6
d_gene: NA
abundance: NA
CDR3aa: CASAPLLASPLHF
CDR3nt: TGTGCCAGCGCACCGCTTCTAGCCTCACCCCTCCACTTT

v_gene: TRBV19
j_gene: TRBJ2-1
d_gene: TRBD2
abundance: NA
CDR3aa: CASSITSGGSNEQFF
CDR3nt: TGTGCCAGTAGTATAACTAGCGGGGGGAGCAATGAGCAGTTCTTC

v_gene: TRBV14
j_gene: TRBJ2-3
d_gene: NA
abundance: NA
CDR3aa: CASSQAALTQYF
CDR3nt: TGTGCCAGCAGCCAAGCCGCGTTAACGCAGTATTTT

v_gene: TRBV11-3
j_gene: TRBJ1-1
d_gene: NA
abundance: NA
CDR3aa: CASSLGGRRGEAFF
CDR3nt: TGTGCCAGCAGCTTAGGAGGGCGCCGGGGTGAAGCTTTCTTT

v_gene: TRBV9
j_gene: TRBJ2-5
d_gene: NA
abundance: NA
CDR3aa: CASSVGGGPQETQYF
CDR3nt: TGTGCCAGCAGCGTAGGGGGCGGGCCTCAAGAGACCCAGTACTTC

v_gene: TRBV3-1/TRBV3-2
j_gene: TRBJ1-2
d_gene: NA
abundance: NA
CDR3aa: CASSQGLDYGYTF
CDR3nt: TGTGCCAGCAGCCAAGGGTTGGACTATGGCTACACCTTC

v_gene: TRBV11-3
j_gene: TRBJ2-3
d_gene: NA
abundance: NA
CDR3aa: CASSLPPTDTQYF
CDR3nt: TGTGCCAGCAGCTTACCCCCCACAGATACGCAGTATTTT

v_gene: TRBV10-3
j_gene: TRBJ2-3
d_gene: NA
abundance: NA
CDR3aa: CAISDMAGSHTQYF
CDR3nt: TGTGCCATCAGTGACATGGCGGGGTCCCATACGCAGTATTTT

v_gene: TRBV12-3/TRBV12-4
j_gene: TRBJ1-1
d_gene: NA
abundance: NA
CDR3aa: CASSSTGKTEAFF
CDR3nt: TGTGCCAGCAGTTCAACAGGGAAGACTGAAGCTTTCTTT

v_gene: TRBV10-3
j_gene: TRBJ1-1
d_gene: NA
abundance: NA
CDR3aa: CAIGDGHVNTEAFF
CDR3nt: TGTGCCATCGGGGATGGGCACGTGAACACTGAAGCTTTCTTT

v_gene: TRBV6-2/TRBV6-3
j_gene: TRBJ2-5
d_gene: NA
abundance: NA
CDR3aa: CASSYFAGRETQYF
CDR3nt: TGTGCCAGCAGTTACTTTGCAGGTCGAGAGACCCAGTACTTC

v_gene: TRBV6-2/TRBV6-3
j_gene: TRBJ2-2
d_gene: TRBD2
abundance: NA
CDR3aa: CASSTPGLAGGTGELFF
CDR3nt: TGTGCCAGCAGCACCCCGGGACTAGCGGGAGGGACCGGGGAGCTGTTTTTT

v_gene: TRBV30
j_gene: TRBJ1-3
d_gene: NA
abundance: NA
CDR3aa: CAWVTGRADTIYF
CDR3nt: TGTGCCTGGGTGACAGGCCGCGCGGACACCATATATTTT

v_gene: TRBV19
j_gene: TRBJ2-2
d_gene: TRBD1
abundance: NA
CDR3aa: CASRTGLIGELFF
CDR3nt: TGTGCCAGTAGGACAGGGCTGATCGGGGAGCTGTTTTTT

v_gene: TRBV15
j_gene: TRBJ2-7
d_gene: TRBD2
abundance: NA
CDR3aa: CATSRSGGLSYEQYF
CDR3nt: TGTGCCACCAGCAGATCGGGGGGACTATCCTACGAGCAGTACTTC

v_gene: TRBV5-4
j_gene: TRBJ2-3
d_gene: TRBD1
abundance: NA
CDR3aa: CASSPGTGSRDTQYF
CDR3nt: TGTGCCAGCAGTCCCGGGACAGGGTCAAGAGATACGCAGTATTTT

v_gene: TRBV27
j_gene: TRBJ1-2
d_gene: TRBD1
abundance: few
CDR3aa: CASRDRGIYGYTF
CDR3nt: TGTGCCAGCAGGGACAGGGGGATCTATGGCTACACCTTC

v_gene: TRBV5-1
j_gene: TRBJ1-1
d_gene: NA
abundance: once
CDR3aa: CASSSSRVMNTEAFF
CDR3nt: TGCGCCAGCAGCTCCTCCAGGGTAATGAACACTGAAGCTTTCTTT

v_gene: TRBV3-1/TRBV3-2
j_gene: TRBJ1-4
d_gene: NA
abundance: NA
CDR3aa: CASSQGRGEKLFF
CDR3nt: TGTGCCAGCAGCCAAGGGCGGGGTGAAAAACTGTTTTTT

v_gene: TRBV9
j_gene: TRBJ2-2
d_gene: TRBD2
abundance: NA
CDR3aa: CASSPHRTSLVGELFF
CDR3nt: TGTGCCAGCAGCCCCCACCGGACTAGCCTGGTTGGGGAGCTGTTTTTT

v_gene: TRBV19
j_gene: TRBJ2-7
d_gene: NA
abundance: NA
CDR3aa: CASSMDAGSYEQYF
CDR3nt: TGTGCCAGTAGTATGGACGCAGGCTCCTACGAGCAGTACTTC

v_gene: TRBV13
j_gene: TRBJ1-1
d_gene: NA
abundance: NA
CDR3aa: CASSLLRGFGYTEAFF
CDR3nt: TGTGCCAGCAGCTTACTACGCGGGTTTGGGTACACTGAAGCTTTCTTT

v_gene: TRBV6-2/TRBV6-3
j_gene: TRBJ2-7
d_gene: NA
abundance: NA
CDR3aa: CASSYLGRAEQYF
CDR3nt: TGTGCCAGCAGTTACCTAGGAAGAGCCGAGCAGTACTTC

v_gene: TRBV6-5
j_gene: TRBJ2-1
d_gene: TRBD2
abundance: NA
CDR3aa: CASTRTSGGPQFF
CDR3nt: TGTGCCAGCACCAGGACTAGCGGGGGCCCCCAGTTCTTC

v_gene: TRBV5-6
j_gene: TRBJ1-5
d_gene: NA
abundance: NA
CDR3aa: CASSLRPNQPQHF
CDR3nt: TGTGCCAGCAGCTTGAGACCCAATCAGCCCCAGCATTTT

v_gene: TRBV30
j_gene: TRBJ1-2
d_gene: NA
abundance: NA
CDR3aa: CAWTLPTFYGYTF
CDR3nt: TGTGCCTGGACCCTACCAACTTTCTATGGCTACACCTTC

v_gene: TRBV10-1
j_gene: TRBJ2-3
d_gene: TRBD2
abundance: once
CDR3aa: CASSARLAGGTDTQYF
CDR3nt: TGCGCCAGCAGTGCCCGACTAGCGGGGGGCACAGATACGCAGTATTTT

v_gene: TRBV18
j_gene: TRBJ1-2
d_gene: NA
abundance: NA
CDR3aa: CASSPPSQGNYGYTF
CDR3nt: TGTGCCAGCTCACCACCATCTCAGGGTAACTATGGCTACACCTTC